The clone carrying this T cell receptor (beta chain) was seen repeatedly, ten times or more. Its matching antigen is unknown. This sample stems from a study of T-cell reconstitution after alpha-beta-depleted transplantation in children. The authors prepared the TCRbeta library with unique molecular identifiers. TCRdb processed the PCR reads anew with MiXCR; each CDR3 protein has one entry. The sample has hundreds of thousands of distinct CDR3 sequences; around 7.1% are singletons. This CDR3 region has 16 residues. The V and J ends lost 4 bases and 0 bases, in that order; junction bases with no gene match: 8. Germline assignment: CDR1 SGHTA and CDR2 FQGNSA. General study points: At the one-year point after transplant, T-cell counts and TCRbeta diversity were found to come mostly from T cells that had been newly produced. Surviving recipient T cells and intrathymic progenitors accounted for some patients' high TCRbeta diversity at day 60.

Sequences were derived from peripheral blood, sampled 360 days after TCRalphabeta/CD19-depleted stem cell transplant. This chain uses TRBV7-2 with TRBJ1-1; the match to TRBD1 covers 7 bases. This sequence originates from a female patient aged 2 to 10 who had a stem cell transplant for Fanconi anemia, so the T cells may come from the graft donor. The CDR3 nucleotides are TGTGCCAGCAGCTCAGACAGGGTCCGAATGAACACTGAAGCTTTCTTT. Its protein product is CASSSDRVRMNTEAFF.